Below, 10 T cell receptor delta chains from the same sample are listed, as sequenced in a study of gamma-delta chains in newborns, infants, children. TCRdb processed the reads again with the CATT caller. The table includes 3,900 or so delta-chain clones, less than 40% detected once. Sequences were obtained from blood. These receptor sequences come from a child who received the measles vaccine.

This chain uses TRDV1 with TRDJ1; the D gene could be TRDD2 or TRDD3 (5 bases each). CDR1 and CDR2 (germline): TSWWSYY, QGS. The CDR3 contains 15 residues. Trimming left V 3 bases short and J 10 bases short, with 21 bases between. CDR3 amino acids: CALGDKVFRRGVLIF. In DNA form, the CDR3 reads TGTGCTCTTGGGGACAAAGTCTTCCGCCGGGGGGTACTCATCTTT.

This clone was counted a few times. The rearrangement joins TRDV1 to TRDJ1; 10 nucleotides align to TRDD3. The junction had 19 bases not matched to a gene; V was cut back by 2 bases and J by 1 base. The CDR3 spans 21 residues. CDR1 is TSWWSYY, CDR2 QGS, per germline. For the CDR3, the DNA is TGTGCTCTTGGGGAATTCTCCTACGGGGAGGGCTGGGGGATAATCACCGATAAACTCATCTTT. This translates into CALGEFSYGEGWGIITDKLIF.

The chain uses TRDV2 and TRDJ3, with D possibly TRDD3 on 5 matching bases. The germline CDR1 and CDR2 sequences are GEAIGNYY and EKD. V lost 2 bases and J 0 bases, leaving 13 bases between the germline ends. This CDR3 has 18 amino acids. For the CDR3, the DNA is TGTGCCTGTGACAGCCACTGGCGCGGCTCCTGGGACACCCGACAGATGTTTTTC. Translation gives CACDSHWRGSWDTRQMFF.

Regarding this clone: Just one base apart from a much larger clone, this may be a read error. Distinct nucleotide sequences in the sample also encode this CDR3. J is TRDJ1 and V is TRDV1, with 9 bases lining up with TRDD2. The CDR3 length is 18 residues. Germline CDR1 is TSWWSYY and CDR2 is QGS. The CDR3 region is CALGELTFLLHWADKLIF. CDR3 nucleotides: TGTGCCCTTGGGGAACTTACCTTCCTACTTCACTGGGCCGATAAACTCATCTTT.

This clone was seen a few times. CDR3 amino acids: CALGELPPPDVFPSDKLIF. CDR3 DNA: TGTGCTCTTGGGGAACTACCCCCCCCGGACGTCTTCCCTTCCGATAAACTCATCTTT. The chain combines TRDV1 with TRDJ1, with D possibly matching TRDD2 (5 bases). Germline V gene sequence: CDR1 TSWWSYY, CDR2 QGS. V was shortened by 0 bases and J by 3 bases, with 23 bases between the two germline ends. CDR3 length equals 19 residues.

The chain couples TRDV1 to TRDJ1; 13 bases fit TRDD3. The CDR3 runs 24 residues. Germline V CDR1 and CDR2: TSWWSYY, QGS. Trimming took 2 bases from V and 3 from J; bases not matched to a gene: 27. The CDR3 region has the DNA TGTGCTCTTGGGGAAAACGGGGCTTACACTCCGTACTGGGGGATACGCGTATTTCCCGATAAACTCATCTTT. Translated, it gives CALGENGAYTPYWGIRVFPDKLIF.

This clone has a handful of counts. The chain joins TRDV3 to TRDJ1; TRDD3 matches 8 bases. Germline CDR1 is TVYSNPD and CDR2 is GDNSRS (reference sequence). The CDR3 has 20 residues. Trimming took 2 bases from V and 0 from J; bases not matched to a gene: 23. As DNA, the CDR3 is TGTGCCTTTGGCTGGTGCGGATGGGGGATCACAGAAGCTTACACCGATAAACTCATCTTT. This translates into CAFGWCGWGITEAYTDKLIF.

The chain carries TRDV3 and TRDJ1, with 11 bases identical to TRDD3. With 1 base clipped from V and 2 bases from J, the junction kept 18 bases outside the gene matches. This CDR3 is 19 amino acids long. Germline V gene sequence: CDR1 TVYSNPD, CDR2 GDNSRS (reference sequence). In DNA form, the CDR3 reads TGTGCCTTTACCTATATTGTACCTAAACTGGGGGATATTACCGATAAACTCATCTTT. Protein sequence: CAFTYIVPKLGDITDKLIF. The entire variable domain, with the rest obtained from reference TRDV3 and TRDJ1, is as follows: CDKVTQSSPDQTVASGSEVVLLCTYDTVYSNPDLFWYRIRPDYSFQFVFYGDNSRSEGADFTQGRFSVKHILTQKAFHLVISPVRTEDSATYYCAFTYIVPKLGDITDKLIFGKGTRVTVEP.

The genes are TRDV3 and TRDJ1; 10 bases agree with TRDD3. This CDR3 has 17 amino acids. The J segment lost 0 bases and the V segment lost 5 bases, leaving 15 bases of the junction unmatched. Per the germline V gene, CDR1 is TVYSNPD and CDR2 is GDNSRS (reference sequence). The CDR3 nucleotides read TGTGCCGTAGGTCCTACTTGGTGGGGGATACACACCGATAAACTCATCTTT. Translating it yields CAVGPTWWGIHTDKLIF.

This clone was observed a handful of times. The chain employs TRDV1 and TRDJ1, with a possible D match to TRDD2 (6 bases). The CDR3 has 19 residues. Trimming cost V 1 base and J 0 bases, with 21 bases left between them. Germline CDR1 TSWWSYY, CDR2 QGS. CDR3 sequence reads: CALGEQRSYDSQYTDKLIF. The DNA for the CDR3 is TGTGCTCTTGGGGAACAACGGTCCTACGATTCACAGTACACCGATAAACTCATCTTT.